Below, 30 T cell receptor beta chains from the same sample are listed, as sequenced in a study of blood T cell repertoires in COVID-19 (dated by TCRdb to the early 2020s). Library preparation employed the immunoSEQ multiplex PCR assay. Drawn from immuneACCESS, this table holds only the in-frame rearrangements with V and J called that TCRdb kept. Clones are partly lost; checked studies trace under half to an unresolved V gene and leave the rest unexplained. The sample includes just over 300,000 clones, with 90% observed a single time. Approximately 4.5% of the sample is held by the ten biggest clonotypes. The sequencing sample was made of PBMCs or T cells enriched from blood (not recorded which). All receptors derive from a woman between 18 and 29 years old with acute COVID-19.

The chain has TRBV28 and TRBJ1-1, with unresolved D. Trimming shortened V by 7 bases and J by 2 bases, and 17 bases separated the two germline ends. CDR1 and CDR2 (germline): MDHEN, SYDVKM. This CDR3 comprises 15 residues. The CDR3, as DNA: TGTGCCAGCACGGCGGCGGGGAGCTCAAACACTGAAGCTTTCTTT. Its translation is CASTAAGSSNTEAFF.

V usage is TRBV28 and J usage is TRBJ2-1; 13 nucleotides agree with TRBD2. The CDR3 runs 16 residues. Germline values: CDR1 MDHEN, CDR2 SYDVKM. The V and J ends lost 6 bases and 8 bases, in that order; junction bases with no gene match: 10. The CDR3, as DNA: TGTGCCAGCAGCCCGGGACTAGCGGGGCCTATGTATGAGCAGTTCTTC. Protein: CASSPGLAGPMYEQFF.

The genes are TRBV28 and TRBJ2-3; D might be TRBD2 (5 bases). Germline V CDR1 and CDR2: MDHEN, SYDVKM. Trimming took 7 bases from V and 2 from J, leaving 16 bases between them. This CDR3 is 15 amino acids long. The CDR3 nucleotides read TGTGCCAGCATCACCGCGGCGGGTTCCACAGATACGCAGTATTTT. Translated, it gives CASITAAGSTDTQYF.

This chain links TRBV6-5 with TRBJ1-2; TRBD1 agrees at 9 bases. Trimming removed 0 bases from V and 4 bases from J; junction bases left unmatched: 6. The CDR3 covers 16 residues. The germline CDR1 and CDR2 sequences are MNHEY and SVGAGI. For the CDR3, the DNA is TGTGCCAGCAGTTACTCAGGGACAGGGAGAATCTATGGCTACACCTTC. Its translation is CASSYSGTGRIYGYTF.

The rearrangement uses TRBV3-1 (or the pseudogene TRBV3-2) and TRBJ2-6; D remains ambiguous. There are 18 residues in the CDR3. Germline CDR1 LGHDT, CDR2 YNNKEL (reference sequence). Trimming took off 3 bases at V and 4 bases at J, with 19 bases between the two ends. The CDR3 here is CASSQVSLRGLGANVLTF. CDR3 in DNA: TGTGCCAGCAGCCAGGTATCCTTACGTGGGCTCGGGGCCAACGTCCTGACTTTC.

The rearrangement uses TRBV18 and TRBJ2-5; tentatively, D is TRBD2 (6 bases). The germline V gene encodes CDR1 KGHSH and CDR2 LQKENI. The CDR3 contains 15 residues. Trimming left V 1 base short and J 3 bases short, with 12 bases between. The CDR3 is CASSPQGGIKETQYF. DNA of the CDR3: TGTGCCAGCTCACCACAGGGAGGAATCAAAGAGACCCAGTACTTC. The variable domain in full, completed from reference TRBV18 and TRBJ2-5, reads NAGVMQNPRHLVRRRGQEARLRCSPMKGHSHVYWYRQLPEEGLKFMVYLQKENIIDESGMPKERFSAEFPKEGPSILRIQQVVRGDSAAYFCASSPQGGIKETQYFGPGTRLLVL.

The chain carries TRBV7-6 and TRBJ2-3; tentative D call: TRBD2 (5 bases). Germline CDR1 is SGHVS and CDR2 is FNYEAQ. V was shortened by 2 bases and J by 2 bases, with 14 bases between the two germline ends. The CDR3 has 16 amino acids. This CDR3 reads CASSLRNGVSTDTQYF. CDR3 coding DNA: TGTGCCAGCAGCTTAAGGAACGGGGTTTCCACAGATACGCAGTATTTT.

The J gene is TRBJ1-1, the V gene TRBV18; D may be TRBD1 (6 bases). V was trimmed by 3 bases and J by 3 bases, leaving 11 bases between them. Germline assignment: CDR1 KGHSH and CDR2 LQKENI. CDR3 length equals 14 residues. CDR3 sequence reads: CASSPFRTDTEAFF. As DNA, the CDR3 is TGTGCCAGCTCACCCTTTCGGACAGACACTGAAGCTTTCTTT.

This chain connects TRBV28 to TRBJ2-5; 8 nucleotides agree with TRBD1. The CDR3 runs 15 residues. The V segment lost 2 bases and the J segment 5 bases; nucleotides outside the gene matches: 7. In germline, CDR1 is MDHEN, CDR2 SYDVKM. As DNA, the CDR3 is TGTGCCAGCAGTTTAGAGCAGGGGGCGGCGGAGACCCAGTACTTC. It is translated as CASSLEQGAAETQYF.

The V gene is TRBV20-1, the J gene TRBJ1-5; D call uncertain. Germline V gene lookup returns CDR1 DFQATT and CDR2 SNEGSKA (reference sequence). The CDR3 covers 12 residues. The ends were cut back, 3 bases at V and 6 bases at J, with 9 bases in the middle. The CDR3 loop is CSASREGQPQHF. The CDR3 region has the DNA TGCAGTGCTAGTAGGGAGGGTCAGCCCCAGCATTTT.

In DNA, the CDR3 is TGTGCCAGCAGTTTTCTCCCAGGGAACACTGAAGCTTTCTTT. It specifies CASSFLPGNTEAFF. The genes are TRBV27 and TRBJ1-1; D not resolved. Trimming left V 3 bases short and J 1 base short, with 9 bases between. Germline V gene lookup returns CDR1 MNHEY and CDR2 SMNVEV (reference sequence). The CDR3 runs to 14 residues.

The J gene is TRBJ1-5, the V gene TRBV19, with D hard to call. V gave up 3 bases and J gave up 0 bases, with 9 bases separating them. Germline V gene data show CDR1 as LNHDA and CDR2 as SQIVND (reference sequence). The CDR3 consists of 15 residues. The CDR3 DNA is TGTGCCAGTAGTATCCAGATTTATAGCAATCAGCCCCAGCATTTT. Translated: CASSIQIYSNQPQHF.

This clone was picked up one time. The chain recombines TRBV10-1 with TRBJ2-2; D gene ambiguous. Germline CDR1 is WNHNN and CDR2 is SYGVQD (reference sequence). V was pared by 6 bases and J by 6 bases, with 14 bases between. The CDR3 consists of 14 residues. CDR3 region: CASSSGSRAGELFF. The CDR3 DNA is TGCGCCAGCAGCTCCGGATCCCGGGCCGGGGAGCTGTTTTTT.

The gene calls are TRBV6-1 and TRBJ2-1, with a possible D match to TRBD2 (5 bases). Trimming removed 2 bases from V and 8 bases from J, with 13 bases in between. The germline V gene has CDR1 MNHNS and CDR2 SASEGT. The CDR3 covers 14 residues. CDR3 nucleotide sequence: TGTGCCAGCAGTGAAAGTGACTACCTTTATGAGCAGTTCTTC. Amino acids: CASSESDYLYEQFF.

This clone was seen once. The chain recombines TRBV28 with TRBJ1-2; D remains ambiguous. Trimming pared 6 bases from V and 3 bases from J, leaving 8 bases between. Germline V gene lookup returns CDR1 MDHEN and CDR2 SYDVKM. The CDR3 spans 12 residues. The CDR3 spells CASSPSHYGYTF. CDR3 in DNA: TGTGCCAGCAGCCCTTCCCACTATGGCTACACCTTC.

The V gene is TRBV5-1, the J gene TRBJ1-1; 7 nucleotides align to TRBD1. Germline V CDR1 and CDR2: SGHRS, YFSETQ. The CDR3 has 15 amino acids. The V gene end was trimmed by 4 bases and the J gene end by 1 base; junction bases not matched to a gene: 7. CDR3 sequence (DNA): TGCGCCAGCAGCCCCCAGGGGGGTCCGAACACTGAAGCTTTCTTT. This encodes CASSPQGGPNTEAFF.

The CDR3 DNA reads TGTGCCAGCAATAATACGAGGCAGTACTTC. The encoded protein is CASNNTRQYF. The J gene is TRBJ2-7, the V gene TRBV25-1; no definite D call. V was trimmed by 7 bases and J by 9 bases, leaving 10 bases between them. CDR1 and CDR2 (germline): MGHDK, SYGVNS. The CDR3 totals 10 residues.

The V and J genes are TRBV13 and TRBJ2-5, with 11 bases aligning to TRBD2. In germline, CDR1 is PRHDT, CDR2 FYEKMQ (reference sequence). This CDR3 is built from 16 residues. Trimming at V came to 3 bases and at J to 1 base, leaving 4 bases not matched to a gene. CDR3 in amino acids: CASSFRTSGSQETQYF. The CDR3 nucleotides read TGTGCCAGCAGCTTCCGTACTAGCGGGAGCCAAGAGACCCAGTACTTC.

This chain connects TRBV3-1 (or the pseudogene TRBV3-2) to TRBJ1-4; 9 nucleotides line up with TRBD1. Per the germline V gene, CDR1 is LGHDT and CDR2 is YNNKEL (reference sequence). V lost 0 bases and J lost 5; bases outside the gene matches: 1. The CDR3 loop spans 15 amino acids. The CDR3 region is CASSQEGTGNEKLFF. The CDR3, as DNA: TGTGCCAGCAGCCAAGAAGGGACAGGGAATGAAAAACTGTTTTTT.

This chain uses TRBV6-5 with TRBJ1-1, with 7 bases that match TRBD1. Germline CDR1 and CDR2: MNHEY and SVGAGI. This CDR3 comprises 14 residues. Trimming cost V 4 bases and J 5 bases; bases outside gene matches: 7. The CDR3 protein is CASSLQGTRTEAFF. The DNA for the CDR3 is TGTGCCAGCAGTTTACAGGGGACGCGGACTGAAGCTTTCTTT.

This chain joins TRBV4-1 and TRBJ1-5; TRBD1 might be the D (6 bases). CDR1 is MGHRA and CDR2 is YSYEKL in the germline V gene. The V gene lost 0 bases and the J gene lost 0 bases, with 12 bases spanning the gap. The CDR3 has 17 residues. The CDR3 sequence: CASSQDGTTYSNQPQHF. In DNA, the CDR3 is TGCGCCAGCAGCCAAGACGGGACAACGTATAGCAATCAGCCCCAGCATTTT.

The chain uses TRBV4-2 and TRBJ2-3, with D maybe TRBD2 (5 bases). This CDR3 comprises 14 residues. Looked up from germline, CDR1 is LGHNA and CDR2 is YNFKEQ. With 5 bases removed from V and 4 bases from J, the gap between germline ends came to 13 bases. The CDR3 loop is CASSSRTDPDTQYF. CDR3 nucleotides: TGTGCCAGCAGCTCTCGGACTGATCCAGATACGCAGTATTTT.

This chain uses TRBV28 with TRBJ1-1, with 7 nucleotides matching TRBD1. Germline loops: CDR1 MDHEN, CDR2 SYDVKM. The CDR3 contains 12 residues. V dropped 6 bases and J dropped 5; count of bases not matched to a gene: 3. CDR3 sequence reads: CASRTGYTEAFF. The CDR3 DNA reads as TGTGCCAGCAGGACAGGGTATACTGAAGCTTTCTTT.

The chain couples TRBV28 to TRBJ2-7; 10 positions agree with TRBD1. Trimming cost V 4 bases and J 4 bases; bases outside gene matches: 7. CDR3 length equals 15 residues. CDR1 is MDHEN and CDR2 is SYDVKM in the germline V gene. CDR3 loop: CASSSGQGPVYEQYF. In DNA form, the CDR3 reads TGTGCCAGCAGTTCGGGACAGGGGCCTGTGTACGAGCAGTACTTC.

The CDR3 loop reads CASSNFHRESYGYTF. The CDR3 nucleotides are TGTGCCAGCAGCAATTTTCACAGGGAAAGCTATGGCTACACCTTC. The chain combines TRBV21-1 with TRBJ1-2; the table's D call, TRBD1, was not checked against the DNA. TRBV21-1 is a pseudogene locus. This CDR3 contains 15 residues.

The count of this clone is one. The rearrangement uses TRBV5-6 and TRBJ1-3; 7 bases map to TRBD1. The CDR3 has 14 amino acids. Germline CDR1 is SGHDT and CDR2 is YYEEEE. Losses at the gene ends were 4 bases for V and 4 bases for J; bases not matched to a gene: 5. CDR3 nucleotide sequence: TGTGCCAGCAGCCTCCGGACAGGCGGAAACACCATATATTTT. Its translation: CASSLRTGGNTIYF.

The genes are TRBV28 and TRBJ1-1, with TRBD1 as a possible D gene (5 bases). This CDR3 region has 15 residues. V lost 0 bases to trimming and J lost 1 base, with 9 bases between them. Germline loops: CDR1 MDHEN, CDR2 SYDVKM. CDR3 in amino acids: CASSLWATENTEAFF. The CDR3 nucleotides read TGTGCCAGCAGTTTATGGGCGACAGAGAACACTGAAGCTTTCTTT.

This sequence joins TRBV2 and TRBJ1-5, with D tentatively TRBD1 (5 bases). Trimming left V 4 bases short and J 0 bases short, with 10 bases between. Germline V gene lookup returns CDR1 SNHLY and CDR2 FYNNEI. The CDR3 length is 15 residues. The CDR3 region has the DNA TGTGCCAGCAGTGGCAGGGTGAATAGCAATCAGCCCCAGCATTTT. Amino acid sequence: CASSGRVNSNQPQHF.

The J gene is TRBJ2-3, the V gene TRBV4-1; tentatively, D is TRBD1 (6 bases). V was shortened by 5 bases and J by 0 bases, with 21 bases between the two germline ends. Germline V gives CDR1 MGHRA, CDR2 YSYEKL. There are 18 residues in the CDR3. The CDR3 loop reads CASSEHNPWDTSTDTQYF. The DNA of the CDR3 is TGCGCCAGCAGCGAACATAATCCCTGGGACACCAGCACAGATACGCAGTATTTT.

The chain is built from TRBV28 and TRBJ1-2, with D perhaps matching TRBD1 (5 bases). Looked up from germline, CDR1 is MDHEN and CDR2 is SYDVKM. Trimming removed 1 base from V and 0 bases from J, with 9 bases in between. This CDR3 spans 15 amino acids. The CDR3 bases are TGTGCCAGCAGTTTATCGGCAGGGCCTAACTATGGCTACACCTTC. This gives the protein CASSLSAGPNYGYTF.